These T cell receptor beta chains were read from a single sample in a study of cytomegalovirus exposure and HLA in healthy donors. The assay was immunoSEQ multiplex PCR, and TCRdb's table has in-frame clones only and misses some. The sample lists around 250,000 clones, around 91% occurring once. Input material: PBMCs. Source of these receptors: a woman in her 30s in good health and CMV-seronegative. Both conserved end residues are part of each CDR3. The order of the fields is J gene, clone size, D gene, V gene, CDR3 DNA, CDR3 protein. The D gene is left open where the match is weak. Clone size appears in some rows only: once, few, many, or a class for an expanded clone.

>TRBJ2-7|NA|NA|TRBV4-1
TGCGCCAGCAGCCAAGGTATTCAGGGCCCTATTACCTACGAGCAGTACTTC
CASSQGIQGPITYEQYF
>TRBJ2-7|NA|NA|TRBV27
TGTGCCAGCAGTCCACTTCTCGGGGAGCAGTACTTC
CASSPLLGEQYF
>TRBJ2-1|NA|NA|TRBV7-3
TGTGCCAGCAGCTCGGGGAATGAGCAGTTCTTC
CASSSGNEQFF
>TRBJ2-5|NA|NA|TRBV6-1
TGTGCCAGCGGATCCCAGGGGCAGACCCAGTACTTC
CASGSQGQTQYF
>TRBJ2-1|NA|TRBD2|TRBV10-3
TGTGCCATCAGTGACGTCAACAAAGCGGGAAATGAGCAGTTCTTC
CAISDVNKAGNEQFF
>TRBJ2-1|NA|NA|TRBV11-2
TGTGCCAGCAGCTTAGCCCTAGAACAGGTCAATGAGCAGTTCTTC
CASSLALEQVNEQFF
>TRBJ1-2|few|NA|TRBV28
TGTGCCAGCAGTTTACCGAACGATGGCTACACCTTC
CASSLPNDGYTF
>TRBJ1-5|once|NA|TRBV19
TGTGCCAGTAGTATAGGGCAGAGGGGTGAGCAGCCCCAGCATTTT
CASSIGQRGEQPQHF
>TRBJ2-7|NA|NA|TRBV19
TGTGCCAGTAGTATGACCCAGAACTCCTACGAGCAGTACTTC
CASSMTQNSYEQYF
>TRBJ2-3|NA|TRBD2|TRBV7-2
TGTGCCAGCAGCTTTGGACTAGCGGGCACAGATACGCAGTATTTT
CASSFGLAGTDTQYF
>TRBJ2-2|NA|TRBD1|TRBV25-1
TGTGCCAGCAGCAGACAGGGGAACACCGGGGAGCTGTTTTTT
CASSRQGNTGELFF
>TRBJ2-1|NA|TRBD1|TRBV6-5
TGTGCCAGCAGTTTAAACAGGGGCGATGAGCAGTTCTTC
CASSLNRGDEQFF
>TRBJ2-7|few|TRBD1|TRBV28
TGTGCCAGCAACGACAGGGGCTCCTACGAGCAGTACTTC
CASNDRGSYEQYF
>TRBJ2-2|NA|NA|TRBV12-2
TGTGCAAGTCGCTTAGCGGGTACCGGGGAGCTGTTTTTT
CASRLAGTGELFF
>TRBJ2-7|NA|TRBD2|TRBV27
TGTGCCAGCAGTTTATCCGGGACTACCTACGAGCAGTACTTC
CASSLSGTTYEQYF
>TRBJ1-4|NA|NA|TRBV5-5
TGTGCCAGCAGCTTGGGGGCGTACGGAAAACTGTTTTTT
CASSLGAYGKLFF
>TRBJ1-1|once|TRBD1|TRBV4-1
TGCGCCAGCAGCCAAGAGCCAGGGGGGGTTGAGGAAGCTTTCTTT
CASSQEPGGVEEAFF
>TRBJ2-7|NA|TRBD1|TRBV28
TGTGCCAGCAGTCCGACAGGGCCCTACGAGCAGTACTTC
CASSPTGPYEQYF
>TRBJ2-7|NA|TRBD1|TRBV18
TGTGCCAGCTCACCACTAGGACAGGGGTTATCCTACGAGCAGTACTTC
CASSPLGQGLSYEQYF
>TRBJ2-1|NA|TRBD1|TRBV11-2
TGTGCCAGCAGCTCGAGATCCGGGACAGCGTACAATGAGCAGTTCTTC
CASSSRSGTAYNEQFF
>TRBJ1-2|NA|NA|TRBV9
TGTGCCAGCAGCGCCCGACAGAGTGGCTACACCTTC
CASSARQSGYTF
>TRBJ2-3|NA|TRBD1|TRBV5-1
TGCGCCAGCAGCAAACTCAGGGGGCCGAGTGGCACAGATACGCAGTATTTT
CASSKLRGPSGTDTQYF
>TRBJ2-7|NA|TRBD1|TRBV5-6
TGTGCCAGCAGTTGGGACAGGGTGGGGGAGCAGTACTTC
CASSWDRVGEQYF
>TRBJ2-7|NA|NA|TRBV27
TGTGCCAGCGGGGACGTGGGTATGGAGCAGTACTTC
CASGDVGMEQYF
>TRBJ2-3|NA|NA|TRBV15
TGTGCCACCCGGACAGAAACAGATACGCAGTATTTT
CATRTETDTQYF
>TRBJ2-7|NA|NA|TRBV7-3
TGTGCCAGCAGTTTTACAGCGACCTACGAGCAGTACTTC
CASSFTATYEQYF
>TRBJ2-1|NA|NA|TRBV4-3
TGCGCCAGCAGCCCAATTAGCGTTAAGGGGGATGAGCAGTTCTTC
CASSPISVKGDEQFF
>TRBJ1-4|NA|TRBD1|TRBV2
TGTGCCAGCAGTTCGACAGGGGTGGTCGAAAAACTGTTTTTT
CASSSTGVVEKLFF
>TRBJ2-1|NA|TRBD2|TRBV13
TGTGCCAGCAGCAAAAGACTAGCGGGAGATAGAAGCAATGAGCAGTTCTTC
CASSKRLAGDRSNEQFF
>TRBJ1-5|NA|NA|TRBV18
TGTGCCAGCTCACCCGGACAGAGCAATCAGCCCCAGCATTTT
CASSPGQSNQPQHF
>TRBJ2-2|NA|TRBD2|TRBV10-3
TGTGCCATCAGTGATTCCAGCGGGAGCTTTACCGGGGAGCTGTTTTTT
CAISDSSGSFTGELFF
>TRBJ1-1|NA|TRBD1|TRBV9
TGTGCCAGCAGCGCGGGGACAGGCGGCACTGAAGCTTTCTTT
CASSAGTGGTEAFF
>TRBJ2-2|once|TRBD1|TRBV4-3
TGCGCCAGCAGCCAAGAGATGGGGACAGGGATCACCGGGGAGCTGTTTTTT
CASSQEMGTGITGELFF
>TRBJ2-2|NA|NA|TRBV9
TGTGCCAGCAGCGTAGGTTCGGACCCGAGGTTCGCCGGGGAGCTGTTTTTT
CASSVGSDPRFAGELFF
>TRBJ2-5|NA|NA|TRBV13
TGTGCCAGCAGCTTCCCTGGTCAGCGGGAGACCCAGTACTTC
CASSFPGQRETQYF
>TRBJ1-2|NA|NA|TRBV5-1
TGCGCCAGCAGCTTGTACCCAGGGAACTATGGCTACACCTTC
CASSLYPGNYGYTF
>TRBJ2-3|many|TRBD1|TRBV4-2
TGTGCCAGCAGCCAAGATAGGACAGGGAGCACAGATACGCAGTATTTT
CASSQDRTGSTDTQYF
>TRBJ2-7|NA|NA|TRBV4-2
TGTGCCAGCAGCAACTCACGTACCGGGGACGAGCAGTACTTC
CASSNSRTGDEQYF
>TRBJ1-2|NA|TRBD1|TRBV7-2
TGTGCCAGCAGCTCAGACAGGGTTGCTTATAATGGCTACACCTTC
CASSSDRVAYNGYTF
>TRBJ2-7|NA|NA|TRBV7-8
TGTGCCAGCAGCTTAAAGCGGACACCCTTGTCCTACGAGCAGTACTTC
CASSLKRTPLSYEQYF
>TRBJ2-7|NA|TRBD1|TRBV27
TGTGCCAGTAGACAGGGGCCAACCTACGAGCAGTACTTC
CASRQGPTYEQYF
>TRBJ2-6|NA|NA|TRBV27
TGTGCCAGCAGTTTATCCAGTAATGGGGCCAACGTCCTGACTTTC
CASSLSSNGANVLTF